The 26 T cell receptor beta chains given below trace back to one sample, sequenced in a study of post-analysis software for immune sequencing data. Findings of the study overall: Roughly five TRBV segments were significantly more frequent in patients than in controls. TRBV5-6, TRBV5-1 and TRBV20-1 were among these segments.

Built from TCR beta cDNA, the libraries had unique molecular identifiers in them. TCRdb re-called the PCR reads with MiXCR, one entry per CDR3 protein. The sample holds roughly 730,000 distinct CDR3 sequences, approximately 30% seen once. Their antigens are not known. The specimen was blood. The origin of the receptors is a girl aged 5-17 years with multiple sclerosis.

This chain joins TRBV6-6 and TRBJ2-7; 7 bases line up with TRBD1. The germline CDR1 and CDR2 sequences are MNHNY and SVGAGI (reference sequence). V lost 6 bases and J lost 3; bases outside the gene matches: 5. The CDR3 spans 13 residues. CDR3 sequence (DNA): TGTGCCAGCAGCTGGGGACAGCGCTACGAGCAGTACTTC. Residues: CASSWGQRYEQYF.

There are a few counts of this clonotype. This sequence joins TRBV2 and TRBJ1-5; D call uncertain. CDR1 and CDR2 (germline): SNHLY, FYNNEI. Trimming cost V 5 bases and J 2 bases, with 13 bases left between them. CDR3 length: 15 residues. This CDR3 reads CASSPEEGGNQPQHF. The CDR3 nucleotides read TGTGCCAGCAGTCCCGAGGAGGGCGGCAATCAGCCCCAGCATTTT.

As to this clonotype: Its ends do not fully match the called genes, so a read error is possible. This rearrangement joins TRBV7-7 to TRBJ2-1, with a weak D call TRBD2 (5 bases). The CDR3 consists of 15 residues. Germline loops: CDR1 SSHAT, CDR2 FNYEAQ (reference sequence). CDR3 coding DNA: TGTGCTAGCAGCGCTGACCATTTCAGCGGCAATGAGCAGTTCTTC. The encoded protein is CASSADHFSGNEQFF.

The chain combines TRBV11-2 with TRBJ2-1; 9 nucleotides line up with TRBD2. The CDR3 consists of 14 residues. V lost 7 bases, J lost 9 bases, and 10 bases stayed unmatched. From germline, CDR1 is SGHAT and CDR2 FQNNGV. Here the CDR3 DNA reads TGTGCCAGCACCTGGGCGGGGGGGCGCGGTGAGCAGTTCTTC. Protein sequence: CASTWAGGRGEQFF.

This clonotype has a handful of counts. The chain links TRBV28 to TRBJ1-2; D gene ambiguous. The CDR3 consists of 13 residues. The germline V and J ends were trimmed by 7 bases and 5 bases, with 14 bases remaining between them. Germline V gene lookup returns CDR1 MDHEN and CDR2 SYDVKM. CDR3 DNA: TGTGCCAGCATCAAGGACGGATTATATGGCTACACCTTC. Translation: CASIKDGLYGYTF.

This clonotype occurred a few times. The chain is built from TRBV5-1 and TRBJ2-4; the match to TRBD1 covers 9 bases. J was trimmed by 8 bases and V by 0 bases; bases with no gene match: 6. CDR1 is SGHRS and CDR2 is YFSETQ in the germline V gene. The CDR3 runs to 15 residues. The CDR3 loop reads CASSLATGGMDIQYF. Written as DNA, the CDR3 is TGCGCCAGCAGCTTGGCGACAGGGGGGATGGACATTCAGTACTTC.

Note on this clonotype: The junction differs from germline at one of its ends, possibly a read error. CDR3 region: CASSPLASDAQYF. CDR3 DNA: TGTGCCAGCAGCCCCCTAGCATCAGATGCGCAGTATTTT. The chain has TRBV12-3 or TRBV12-4 and TRBJ2-3, with D maybe TRBD2 (5 bases). The CDR3 extends over 13 amino acids.

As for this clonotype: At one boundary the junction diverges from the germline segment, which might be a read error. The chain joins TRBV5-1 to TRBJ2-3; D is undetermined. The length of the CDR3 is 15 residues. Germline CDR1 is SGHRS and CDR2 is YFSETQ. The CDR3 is CANSLVFSSTDTQYF. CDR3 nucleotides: TGCGCCAACAGCTTGGTGTTCAGTAGCACAGATACGCAGTATTTT.

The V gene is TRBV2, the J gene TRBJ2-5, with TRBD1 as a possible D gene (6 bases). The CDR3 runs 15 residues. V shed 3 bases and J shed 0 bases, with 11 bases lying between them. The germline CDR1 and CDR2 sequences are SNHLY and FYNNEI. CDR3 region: CASSEGTPYQETQYF. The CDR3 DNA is TGTGCCAGCAGTGAGGGGACACCCTACCAAGAGACCCAGTACTTC.

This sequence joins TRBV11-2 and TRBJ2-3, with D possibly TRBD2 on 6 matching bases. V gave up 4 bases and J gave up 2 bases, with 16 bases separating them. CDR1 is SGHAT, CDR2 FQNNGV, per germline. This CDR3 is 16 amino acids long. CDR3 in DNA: TGTGCCAGCAGCTCCGAGGGACTGGGAGACACAGATACGCAGTATTTT. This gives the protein CASSSEGLGDTDTQYF.

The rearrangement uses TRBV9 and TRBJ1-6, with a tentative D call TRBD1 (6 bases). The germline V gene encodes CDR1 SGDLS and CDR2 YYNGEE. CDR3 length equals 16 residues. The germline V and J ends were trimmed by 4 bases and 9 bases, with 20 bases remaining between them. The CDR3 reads CASSQQGTAASSPLHF. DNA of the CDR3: TGTGCCAGCAGCCAGCAGGGGACTGCGGCGTCTTCACCCCTCCACTTT.

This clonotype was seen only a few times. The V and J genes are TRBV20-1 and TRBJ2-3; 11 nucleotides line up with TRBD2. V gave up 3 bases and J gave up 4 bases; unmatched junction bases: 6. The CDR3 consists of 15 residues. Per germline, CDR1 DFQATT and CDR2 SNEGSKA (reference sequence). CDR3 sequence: CSASVLAGGPDTQYF. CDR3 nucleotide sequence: TGCAGTGCTAGTGTCCTAGCGGGAGGTCCAGATACGCAGTATTTT.

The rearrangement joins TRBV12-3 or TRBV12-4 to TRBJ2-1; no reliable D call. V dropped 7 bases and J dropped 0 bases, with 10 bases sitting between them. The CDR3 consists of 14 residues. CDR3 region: CASNRAGSYNEQFF. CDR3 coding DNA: TGTGCCAGCAATCGAGCTGGCTCCTACAATGAGCAGTTCTTC.

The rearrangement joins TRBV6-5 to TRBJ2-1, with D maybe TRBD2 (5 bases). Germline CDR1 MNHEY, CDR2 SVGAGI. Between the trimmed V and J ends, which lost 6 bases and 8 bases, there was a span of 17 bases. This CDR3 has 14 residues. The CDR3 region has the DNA TGTGCCAGCAGCCCCGGACTCCCGTGGGATGAGCAGTTCTTC. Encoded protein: CASSPGLPWDEQFF.

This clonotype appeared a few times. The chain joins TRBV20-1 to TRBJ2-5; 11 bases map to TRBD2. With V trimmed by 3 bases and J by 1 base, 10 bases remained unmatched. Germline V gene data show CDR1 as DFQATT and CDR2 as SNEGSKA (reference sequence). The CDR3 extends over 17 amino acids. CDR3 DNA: TGCAGTGCTAGTGAGACCCGGGGGACTAGCGGCCAAGAGACCCAGTACTTC. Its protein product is CSASETRGTSGQETQYF.

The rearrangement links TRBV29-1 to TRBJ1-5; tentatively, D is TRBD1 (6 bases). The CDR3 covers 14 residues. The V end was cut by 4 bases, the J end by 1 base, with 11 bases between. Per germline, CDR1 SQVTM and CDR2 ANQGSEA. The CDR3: CSVGGALSNQPQHF. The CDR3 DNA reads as TGCAGCGTTGGGGGGGCTCTGAGCAATCAGCCCCAGCATTTT.

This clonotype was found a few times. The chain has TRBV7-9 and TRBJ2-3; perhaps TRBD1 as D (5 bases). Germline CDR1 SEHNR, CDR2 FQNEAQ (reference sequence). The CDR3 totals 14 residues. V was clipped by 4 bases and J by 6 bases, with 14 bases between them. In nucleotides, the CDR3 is TGTGCCAGCAGCTGGCAGACAGTGGGGGATACGCAGTATTTT. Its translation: CASSWQTVGDTQYF.

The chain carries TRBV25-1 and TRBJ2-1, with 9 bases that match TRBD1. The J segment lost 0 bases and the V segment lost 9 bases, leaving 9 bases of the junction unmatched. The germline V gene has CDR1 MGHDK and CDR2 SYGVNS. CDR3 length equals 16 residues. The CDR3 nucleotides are TGTGCCAGTAACACACAGGGGGCGGCCTCCTACAATGAGCAGTTCTTC. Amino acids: CASNTQGAASYNEQFF.

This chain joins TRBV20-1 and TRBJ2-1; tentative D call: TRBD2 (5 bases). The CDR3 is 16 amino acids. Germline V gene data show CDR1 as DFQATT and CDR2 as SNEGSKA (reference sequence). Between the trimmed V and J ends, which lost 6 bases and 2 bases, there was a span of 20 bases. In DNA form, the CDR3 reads TGCAGTGCCCGGAGTTCTCGGACTGAAACCTACAATGAGCAGTTCTTC. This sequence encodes CSARSSRTETYNEQFF.

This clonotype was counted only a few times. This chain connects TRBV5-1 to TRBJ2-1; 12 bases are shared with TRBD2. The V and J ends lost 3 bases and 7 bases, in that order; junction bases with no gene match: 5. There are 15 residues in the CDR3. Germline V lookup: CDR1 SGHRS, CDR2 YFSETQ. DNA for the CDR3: TGCGCCAGCAGCTCCCAGACTAGCGGGGGTAATGAGCAGTTCTTC. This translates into CASSSQTSGGNEQFF.

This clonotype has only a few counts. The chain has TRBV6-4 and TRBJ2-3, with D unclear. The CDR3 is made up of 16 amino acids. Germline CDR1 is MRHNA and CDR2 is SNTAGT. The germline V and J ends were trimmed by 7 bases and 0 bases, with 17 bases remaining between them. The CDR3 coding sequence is TGTGCCAGCAAGTCGTACAGTTCTGCTAGCACAGATACGCAGTATTTT. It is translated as CASKSYSSASTDTQYF.

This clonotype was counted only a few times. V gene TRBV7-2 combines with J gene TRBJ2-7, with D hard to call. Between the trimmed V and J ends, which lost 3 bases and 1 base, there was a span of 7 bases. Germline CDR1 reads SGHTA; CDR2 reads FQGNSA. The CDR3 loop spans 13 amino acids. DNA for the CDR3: TGTGCCAGCAGCTTTTACCCTTCCTACGAGCAGTACTTC. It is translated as CASSFYPSYEQYF.

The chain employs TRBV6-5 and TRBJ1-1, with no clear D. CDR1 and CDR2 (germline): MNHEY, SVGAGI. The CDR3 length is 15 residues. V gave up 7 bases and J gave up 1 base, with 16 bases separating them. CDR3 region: CASNALPGRNTEAFF. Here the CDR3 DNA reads TGTGCCAGCAACGCCCTCCCCGGCCGGAACACTGAAGCTTTCTTT.

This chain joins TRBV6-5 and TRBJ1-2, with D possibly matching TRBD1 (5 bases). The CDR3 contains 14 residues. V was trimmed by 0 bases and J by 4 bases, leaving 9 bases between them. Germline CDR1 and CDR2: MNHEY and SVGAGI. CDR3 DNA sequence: TGTGCCAGCAGTTACTCGCGGGGCCCCTATGGCTACACCTTC. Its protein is CASSYSRGPYGYTF.

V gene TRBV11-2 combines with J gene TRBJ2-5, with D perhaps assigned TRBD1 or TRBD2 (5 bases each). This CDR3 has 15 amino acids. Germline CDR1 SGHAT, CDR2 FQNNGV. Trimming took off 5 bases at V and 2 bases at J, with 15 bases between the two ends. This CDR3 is CASSPGAIPQETQYF. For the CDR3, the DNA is TGTGCCAGCAGCCCCGGGGCAATTCCTCAAGAGACCCAGTACTTC.

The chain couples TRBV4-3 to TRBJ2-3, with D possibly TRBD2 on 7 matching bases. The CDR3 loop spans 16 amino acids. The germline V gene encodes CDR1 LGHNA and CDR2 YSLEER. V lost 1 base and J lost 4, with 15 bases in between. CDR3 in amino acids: CASSQAAGANSDTQYF. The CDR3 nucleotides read TGCGCCAGCAGCCAAGCCGCGGGGGCAAACTCAGATACGCAGTATTTT.